The entry below gives a single T cell receptor (beta chain) sequence along with its context. Its antigen is as yet unknown. TCRdb reanalysed the RT-PCR reads using MiXCR and keeps one entry per CDR3 protein. This table has 650,000 or so distinct CDR3 sequences, 14% appearing once. This CDR3 has 14 amino acids. Germline CDR1 reads SEHNR; CDR2 reads FQNEAQ (reference sequence). V shed 1 base and J shed 0 bases, with 7 bases lying between them. This sample was taken from a study of response to subunit inactivated influenza vaccine. Overall study results and limits: Authors suggested that a seasonal influenza vaccination recruits few new T cells each time.

The clonotype comes from a man between 45 and 60 years old who received an inactivated influenza vaccine. The sample here was PBMCs from blood, taken 14 to 15 days before vaccination. The chain uses TRBV7-9 and TRBJ2-7; D is undetermined. The CDR3 sequence: CASSLDPGSYEQYF. The DNA of the CDR3 is TGTGCCAGCAGCTTAGATCCGGGCTCCTACGAGCAGTACTTC.